What follows is one T cell receptor (beta chain) and its context. Germline V CDR1 and CDR2: SGHNT, YYREEE (reference sequence). V lost 3 bases and J lost 2; bases outside the gene matches: 6. The CDR3 spans 15 residues. The record originates from a study of blood T cell repertoires in COVID-19. Sequencing used immunoSEQ multiplex PCR; TCRdb keeps in-frame clones, though not all of them. The sample includes tens of thousands of clones, 70% to 90% seen only once; the top ten take around 26%. Material: peripheral blood. The chain employs TRBV5-4 and TRBJ2-5; 8 bases map to TRBD1. The clonotype originates from a man between 45 and 60 years old with active or convalescent COVID-19. The CDR3 sequence: CASSSGQGVQETQYF. CDR3 sequence (DNA): TGTGCCAGCAGCTCCGGACAGGGCGTACAAGAGACCCAGTACTTC.